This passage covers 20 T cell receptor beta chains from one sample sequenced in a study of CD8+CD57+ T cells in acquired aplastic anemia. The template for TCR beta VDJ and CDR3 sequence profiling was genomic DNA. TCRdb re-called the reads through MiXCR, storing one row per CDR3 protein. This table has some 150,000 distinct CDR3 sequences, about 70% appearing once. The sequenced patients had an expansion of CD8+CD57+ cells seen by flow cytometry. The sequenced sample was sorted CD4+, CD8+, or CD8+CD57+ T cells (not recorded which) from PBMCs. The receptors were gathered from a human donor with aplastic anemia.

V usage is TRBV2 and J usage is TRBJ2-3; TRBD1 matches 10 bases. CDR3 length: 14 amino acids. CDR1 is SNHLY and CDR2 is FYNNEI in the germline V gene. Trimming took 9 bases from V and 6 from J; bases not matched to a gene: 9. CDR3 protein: CARESGQGHDTQYF. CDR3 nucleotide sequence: TGTGCCAGAGAATCGGGACAGGGGCACGATACGCAGTATTTT.

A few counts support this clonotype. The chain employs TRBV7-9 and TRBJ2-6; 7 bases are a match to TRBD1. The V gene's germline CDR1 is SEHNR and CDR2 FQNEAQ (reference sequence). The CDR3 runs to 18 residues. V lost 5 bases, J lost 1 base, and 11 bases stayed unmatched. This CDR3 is CASSPDPGQKSGANVLTF. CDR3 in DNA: TGTGCCAGCAGCCCGGACCCGGGACAGAAGTCTGGGGCCAACGTCCTGACTTTC. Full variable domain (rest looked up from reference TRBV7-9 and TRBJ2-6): DTGVSQNPRHKITKRGQNVTFRCDPISEHNRLYWYRQTLGQGPEFLTYFQNEAQLEKSRLLSDRFSAERPKGSFSTLEIQRTEQGDSAMYLCASSPDPGQKSGANVLTFGAGSRLTVL.

CDR3 DNA: TGTGCCAGCGGACGGGACGCTGCCTACGAGCAGTACTTC. Translated, it gives CASGRDAAYEQYF. This rearrangement joins TRBV6-1 to TRBJ2-7; possibly TRBD1 or TRBD2 for D (5 bases each). The CDR3 has 13 amino acids. Germline V CDR1 and CDR2: MNHNS, SASEGT. The V end was cut by 8 bases, the J end by 2 bases, with 13 bases between.

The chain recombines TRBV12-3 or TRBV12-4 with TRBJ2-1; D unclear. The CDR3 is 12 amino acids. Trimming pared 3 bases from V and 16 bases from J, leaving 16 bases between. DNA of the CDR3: TGTGCCAGCAGTTTGATCGGGCCCCTGGAATTCTTC. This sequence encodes CASSLIGPLEFF.

CDR3 residues: CASSQEAGGSYNEQFF. DNA for the CDR3: TGCGCCAGCAGCCAAGAAGCGGGGGGCTCCTACAATGAGCAGTTCTTC. J is TRBJ2-1 and V is TRBV4-3; 9 positions agree with TRBD2. Trimming took 0 bases from V and 0 from J; bases not matched to a gene: 0. This CDR3 comprises 16 residues. Per the germline V gene, CDR1 is LGHNA and CDR2 is YSLEER.

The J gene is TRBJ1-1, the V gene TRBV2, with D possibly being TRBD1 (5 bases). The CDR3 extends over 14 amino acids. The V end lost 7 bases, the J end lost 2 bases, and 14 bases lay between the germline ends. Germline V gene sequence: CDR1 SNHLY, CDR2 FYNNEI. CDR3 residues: CASTLLDSNTEAFF. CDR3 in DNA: TGTGCCAGCACCCTTTTAGACAGTAACACTGAAGCTTTCTTT.

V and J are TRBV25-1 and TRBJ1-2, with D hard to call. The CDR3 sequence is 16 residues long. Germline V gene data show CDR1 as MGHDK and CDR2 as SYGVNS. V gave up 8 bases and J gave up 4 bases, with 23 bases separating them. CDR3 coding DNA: TGTGCCAGCGCGACTCGATCGGGTGCGGGGTGCTATGGCTACACCTTC. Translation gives CASATRSGAGCYGYTF.

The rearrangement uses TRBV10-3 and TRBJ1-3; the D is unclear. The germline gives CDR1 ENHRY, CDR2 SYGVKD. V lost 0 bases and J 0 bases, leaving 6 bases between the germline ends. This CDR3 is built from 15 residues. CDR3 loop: CAISESASSGNTIYF. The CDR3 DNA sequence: TGTGCCATCAGTGAGTCGGCGAGCTCTGGAAACACCATATATTTT.

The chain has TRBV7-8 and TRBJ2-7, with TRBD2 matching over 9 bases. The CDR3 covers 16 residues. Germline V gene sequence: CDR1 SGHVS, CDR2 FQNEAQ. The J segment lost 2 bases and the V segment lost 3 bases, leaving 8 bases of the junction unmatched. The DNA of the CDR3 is TGTGCCAGCAGCTTCCCTTCGGGACTAGCTACCTACGAGCAGTACTTC. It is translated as CASSFPSGLATYEQYF.

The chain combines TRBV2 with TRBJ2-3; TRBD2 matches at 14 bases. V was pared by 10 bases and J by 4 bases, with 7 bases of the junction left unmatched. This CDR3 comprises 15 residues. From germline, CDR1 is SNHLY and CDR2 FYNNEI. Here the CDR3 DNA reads TGTGCCATCCCAGGGACTAGCGGGAGAGCAGATACGCAGTATTTT. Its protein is CAIPGTSGRADTQYF.

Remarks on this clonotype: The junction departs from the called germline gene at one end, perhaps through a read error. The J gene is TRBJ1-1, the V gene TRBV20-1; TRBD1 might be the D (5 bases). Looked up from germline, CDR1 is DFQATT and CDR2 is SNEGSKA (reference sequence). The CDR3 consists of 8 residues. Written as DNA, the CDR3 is TGCAGTGCTAGAGATGGGGGATTT. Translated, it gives CSARDGGF.

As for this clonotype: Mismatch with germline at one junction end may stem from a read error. The CDR3 region is CATWNGKLFF. CDR3 DNA: TGTGCCACCTGGAACGGGAAGCTGTTTTTT. The chain carries TRBV15 and TRBJ2-2; the D gene is possibly TRBD2 (5 bases). The CDR3 has 10 residues. The germline V gene has CDR1 LNHNV and CDR2 YYDKDF (reference sequence).

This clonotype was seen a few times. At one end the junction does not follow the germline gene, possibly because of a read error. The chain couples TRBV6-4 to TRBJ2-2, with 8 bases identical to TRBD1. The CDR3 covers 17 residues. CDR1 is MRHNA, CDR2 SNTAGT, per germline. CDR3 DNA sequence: TGTGCCAGCAGTTACTCAGAGACAGGGGAATTTTCCGGGGAGCTGTTTTTT. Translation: CASSYSETGEFSGELFF.

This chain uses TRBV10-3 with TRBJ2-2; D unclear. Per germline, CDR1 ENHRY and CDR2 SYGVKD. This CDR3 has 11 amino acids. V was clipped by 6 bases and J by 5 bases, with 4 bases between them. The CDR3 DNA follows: TGTGCCATCAGCCTTACCGGGGAGCTGTTTTTT. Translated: CAISLTGELFF.

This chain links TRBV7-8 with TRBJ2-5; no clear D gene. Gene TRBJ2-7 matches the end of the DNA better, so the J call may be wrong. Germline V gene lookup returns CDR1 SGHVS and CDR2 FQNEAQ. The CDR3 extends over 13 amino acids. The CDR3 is CASSLGRNNEQYF. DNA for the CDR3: TGTGCCAGCAGCTTAGGTCGTAATAACGAGCAGTACTTC.

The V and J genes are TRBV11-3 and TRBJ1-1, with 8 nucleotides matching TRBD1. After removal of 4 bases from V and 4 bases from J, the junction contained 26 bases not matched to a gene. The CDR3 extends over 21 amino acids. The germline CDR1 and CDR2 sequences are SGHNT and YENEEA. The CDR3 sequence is CASSSTHPRTSFKQGGTEAFF. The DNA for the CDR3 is TGTGCCAGCAGCTCTACTCACCCTAGGACCTCCTTTAAACAGGGGGGCACTGAAGCTTTCTTT.

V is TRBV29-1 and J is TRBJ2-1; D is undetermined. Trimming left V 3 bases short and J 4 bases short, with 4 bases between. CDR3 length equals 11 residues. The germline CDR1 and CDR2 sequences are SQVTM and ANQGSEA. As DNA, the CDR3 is TGCAGCGTTGAGGAGTACAATGAGCAGTTCTTC. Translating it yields CSVEEYNEQFF.

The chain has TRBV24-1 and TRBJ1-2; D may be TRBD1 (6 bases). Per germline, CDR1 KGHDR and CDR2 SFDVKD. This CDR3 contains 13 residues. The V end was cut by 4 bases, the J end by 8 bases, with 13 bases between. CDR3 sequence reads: CATSDLTGSGYTF. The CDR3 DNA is TGTGCCACCAGTGACCTTACAGGGTCGGGCTACACCTTC.

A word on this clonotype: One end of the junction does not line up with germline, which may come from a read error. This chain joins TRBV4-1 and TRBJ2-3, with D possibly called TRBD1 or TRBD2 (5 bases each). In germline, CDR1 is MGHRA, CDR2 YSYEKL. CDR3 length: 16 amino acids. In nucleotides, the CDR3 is TGTGCCAGCAGCCAAGTTGGCGTAGGGGACGCAGATACGCAGTATTTT. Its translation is CASSQVGVGDADTQYF.

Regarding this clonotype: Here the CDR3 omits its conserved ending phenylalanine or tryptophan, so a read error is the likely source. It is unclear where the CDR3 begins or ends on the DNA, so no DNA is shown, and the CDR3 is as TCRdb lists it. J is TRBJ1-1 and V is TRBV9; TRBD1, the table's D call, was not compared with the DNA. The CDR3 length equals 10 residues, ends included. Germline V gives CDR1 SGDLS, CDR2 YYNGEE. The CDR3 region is CASSVAGGGS.